This T cell receptor beta chain was sequenced during a study of T cells in women clearing cervical HPV infection (dated by TCRdb to the late 2010s). General notes on the study: The cases were 25 to 30 women with histologically confirmed HPV16-related CIN3 or worse, and 2 of those women had invasive cancers. The approximately 23 controls were women who cleared a single incident HPV16 infection within 12 months without developing precancer or cancer. The parent cohort enrolled 10,000 or so women aged 18 or older in Guanacaste, Costa Rica, during about 1993 to 1994 and followed them for more than 6 years. Quality controls consisted of five blinded duplicates per group, for a total of about 60 samples made up of some 50 participants and about ten replicates. HLA typing was available for only a few women, so HLA type could not be excluded as a confounder. Case blood was taken at the visit when the lesion was first identified, whereas control blood was taken when infection was no longer detected. Among cases, blood sampling occurred a median of about 150 days after lesion detection, with an interquartile range of roughly 85 to 210 days. Cases and controls were matched on age within five years and on year of sample collection. Median age was about 35 years in cases versus just over 37 in controls, and baseline characteristics did not differ significantly. Nested within Costa Rica's Guanacaste HPV Natural History Study, an exploratory proof-of-principle case-control study compared TCR repertoires across cervical HPV16 outcomes. The paper as a whole reports these results and caveats: By combining richness with V gene abundances, random forest classifiers separated cases from controls with an estimated AUC of roughly 0.8. TCR repertoire richness was significantly higher in CIN3+ cases than in controls across sequencing depths, while evenness did not differ. Because T-cell numbers per sample were unknown, differences in richness could reflect varying T-cell content rather than repertoire biology. Cases had lower TRBV6-7 relative abundance than controls (approximately 0.11% versus 0.16%; Bonferroni P = 0.0008). Whether associations preceded infection or resulted from infection could not be shown with the cross-sectional design, and effector/memory subsets and HPV-specific T cells were not isolated.

Every participant had a single incident cervical HPV16 infection, and prevalent HPV16 infections were excluded. Cervical HPV DNA was detected with MY09/MY11 PCR, and genotyping was done by dot-blot hybridization. About 14 mL of heparinized blood were centrifuged, and the buffy coat was split into aliquots, frozen at -30 degrees C, and then kept at -80 degrees C. QIAGEN kits were used to extract genomic DNA from buffy coat specimens. TCR beta CDR3 regions were amplified by multiplex PCR from an average of around 1,200 ng genomic DNA per sample using the immunoSEQ assay. The assay corrected primer bias using a complete synthetic TCR repertoire to establish an amplification baseline. The amplicons were sequenced on the Illumina platform. Per the authors' processing: Error correction of the sequences involved clustering with frequency ratios plus a modified nearest-neighbor algorithm, after which the sequences were analyzed in the immunoSEQ Analyzer using IMGT gene definitions. At each rarefaction depth, TCR richness and evenness were averaged across 20 rarefaction repeats, and samples with fewer sequences than that depth were excluded. Relative abundances of V, D and J genes were compared between groups using Wilcoxon rank sum tests, with FDR correction applied. In the blinded duplicates, the intraclass correlation was just under 97% for TCR richness and averaged 76.4% across 65 to 85 gene segments. This is the immuneACCESS table as TCRdb keeps it, with only in-frame sequences that have V and J called. A part of the clones is gone; compared with another copy, unresolved V genes explain less than half, and the rest is unexplained. The V and J calls and clone size come from that table; D and trimming were worked out from the DNA. The sample has more than 45,000 clones on record. Of the sample, around 1.6% is held by the ten largest clones.

With regard to this clone: Its specific antigen is unknown. Read data end 3 residues before the CDR3 end; the end is taken from the germline J gene.

CDR1 ENHRY and CDR2 SYGVKD were looked up in the germline V gene. The CDR3, from cysteine to phenylalanine, totals 11 residues. Only the CDR3 bases that were read are kept: 24 of them, in frame from base 1. This TCR derives from a woman between 18 and 70 years old with a cervical HPV16 infection that either progressed to CIN3+ or cleared (not recorded which). The source material was blood buffy coat. This receptor chain uses TRBV10-3 and TRBJ1-2; the best D guess is TRBD1, with 5 bases matching. The covered CDR3 bases are TGTGCCACCACAGGTCCATGGGGC. The resulting protein is CATTGPWG. The entire CDR3 is CATTGPWGYTF.